The clone carrying this TCR beta chain was seen only a few times. The method was immunoSEQ multiplex PCR; TCRdb's version includes in-frame clones alone and lacks a portion of them. The sample contains 200,000 or so clones, 84% of which appear only once. The CDR3 runs 15 residues. The V gene lost 1 base and the J gene lost 0 bases, with 10 bases spanning the gap. Germline CDR1 SGHKS, CDR2 YYEKEE (reference sequence). This specimen comes from a study of blood T cell repertoires in COVID-19. This chain uses TRBV5-5 with TRBJ1-2; TRBD1 is a possible D gene (5 bases). The sample was PBMCs or T cells enriched from blood (not recorded which). The origin of this receptor is a man aged 55-75 years who had recovered from COVID-19. The CDR3: CASSLSTVTNYGYTF. CDR3 coding DNA: TGTGCCAGCAGCTTGTCGACAGTTACTAACTATGGCTACACCTTC.